The clone carrying this T cell receptor beta chain was seen more than once but under ten times. V gave up 6 bases and J gave up 5 bases; unmatched junction bases: 9. Germline assignment: CDR1 MNHEY and CDR2 SVGAGI. The CDR3 is 14 amino acids. TCRdb keeps only in-frame clones here, not all; method: immunoSEQ multiplex PCR. The sample includes fewer than 35,000 clones, roughly nine tenths seen only once; the top ten take around 0.3%. The sample comes from a study of PD-1 blockade in classical Hodgkin lymphoma. Time point: cycle 4 day 1 (C4D1), after 5 to 7 weeks of nivolumab. Every one of the patients relapsed after autologous stem cell transplantation (brentuximab vedotin exposure was variable). Purified CD4+ T cells were obtained from thawed PBMCs through magnetic negative selection.

The chain employs TRBV6-5 and TRBJ2-7, with 8 bases fitting TRBD1. The material sequenced was CD4+ T cells from blood, taken before the fourth cycle of nivolumab. The TCR was taken from a human donor with classical Hodgkin lymphoma. The CDR3 DNA is TGTGCCAGCAGACAGGACAGGGTCATGGACGAGCAGTACTTC. As protein: CASRQDRVMDEQYF.